This entry features one T cell receptor beta chain sequence. Its antigen remains unidentified. No per-base quality is available; no much larger clone lies one base away. The data are from a study of beta chain features in type 1 diabetes (dated by TCRdb to 2016 to 2019). Describing the broader study: Mean age, gender distribution, total cell number and subset yield did not differ between patients and healthy donors. A total of roughly 98,000,000 sorted cells were examined across all samples, and RNA yield correlated strongly with the number of cells per subset. The study compared TCRB repertoires of sorted circulating CD4+ T cell subsets between recently diagnosed type 1 diabetes patients and matched healthy donors. Regulatory and stem cell-like memory subsets were isolated from only 8 patients and roughly eight healthy donors, whereas naive and central memory subsets came from all 28 donors.

Each donor gave one peripheral blood draw, roughly 120 mL on average, collected into heparinised tubes. A BD FACSAria II and a panel including CD45RO, CCR7, CD25, CD127, CD95 and CD27 were used to sort naive, central memory, regulatory and stem cell-like memory CD4+ T cells. Every sorted population had a purity above 95%. PBMCs were separated immediately by Lymphoprep density gradient centrifugation and were stained directly, without being cultured. So that batch effects would be minimized, each experiment stained and sorted samples in pairs, pairing one healthy donor with one patient. Trimming takes 5 bases off V and 2 bases off J; junction bases not matched to a gene: 8. CDR3 length: 16 amino acids, cysteine to phenylalanine. CDR3 DNA only is kept here, 48 bases in frame from base 1. CDR1 and CDR2 are drawn from the germline V gene: SGHTA, FQGNSA. General study outcomes and caveats: Sequencing cDNA rather than genomic DNA could over-represent highly expressing activated cells, although activation and CD3 levels did not differ between groups. A moderate but significant shortening of TCRB CDR3 length was observed in type 1 diabetes patients in all four CD4+ subsets. Shorter templates might have been favored by PCR, but patient and control samples were amplified and corrected together, so both groups would have been affected equally by any skew. Patients with type 1 diabetes made fewer insertions and deleted more nucleotides at VDJ recombination sites, implying thymic rearrangement abnormalities. Because small numbers of individuals were included in the HLA sub-analyses, any influence of HLA type on TCRB rearrangement was left unresolved. Naive, central memory and regulatory TCRB repertoires appeared to be more alike among patients than among healthy donors.

The entire isolated RNA was reverse transcribed using the High Capacity cDNA Reverse Transcription Kit, and thus expressed TCRB transcripts were sequenced. Naive, central memory and regulatory T cell samples underwent deep immunoSEQ sequencing, averaging about 3.57 million total reads per sample. After sorted cells were lysed in RLT buffer, RNA was extracted with DNase-treated RNeasy Micro or Mini kits, with the choice depending on cell number. To prevent cross-contamination, each cell subset was processed individually, whereas patient and healthy donor samples were processed jointly. TCRB sequences were amplified from cDNA with the immunoSEQ multiplex PCR, producing 87-bp fragments spanning the CDR3 region. Amplicons were sequenced on the Illumina HiSeq platform. The paper's processing steps were these. PCR bias was computationally corrected using synthetic template baselines, reads within Hamming distance 2 were collapsed, and singletons that could not be merged were discarded. Reads were aligned against IMGT so that V, D and J genes, CDR3 length and insertions or deletions at six rearrangement sites could be assigned. Within each subset, clonotype counts were normalized to sorted cell number, after which true diversity and Gini coefficients were computed with the tcR R package. Repertoire sharing was quantified using the overlap coefficient calculated on TCRB nucleotide sequences. As a proxy for the pre-selection repertoire, out-of-frame TCRB sequences from naive cells were analyzed. TCRdb retrieved this table from immuneACCESS and kept in-frame rearrangements only. Not all clones are present; in checked studies, unresolved V genes account for under half, and no reason is known for the remainder. V, J and clone size reflect that table, while D and trimming were determined from the DNA. In this sample the table shows some 290,000 clones, approximately 15% of which occur a single time. The ten largest clonotypes hold 0.017% of the sample.

The clonotype was recovered from a man aged 25-40 years with type 1 diabetes. The sequence links TRBV7-2 to TRBJ2-3, with 9 bases aligning to TRBD2. Sequenced input: naive CD4+ T cells from blood. What the cell subset or site label conveys for this sample: true naive CD4+ T cells. The sequenced DNA is TGTGCCAGCAGCCCGAAGACTAGCGGACACACAGATACGCAGTATTTT. Its protein product is CASSPKTSGHTDTQYF.